The 2 T cell receptor beta chains presented below share a single source sample, sequenced in a study of blood T cell repertoires in COVID-19. Clones were sequenced by immunoSEQ multiplex PCR, and TCRdb holds only the in-frame ones, with some missing. The data contain 150,000 to 200,000 clones, around four fifths of them singletons. What was sequenced was peripheral blood. The source of these receptors is a woman aged 80 or over with acute or convalescent COVID-19.

This clone was recorded a few times. The chain recombines TRBV9 with TRBJ1-1, with no clear D. The CDR3 is 14 amino acids. Germline values: CDR1 SGDLS, CDR2 YYNGEE. V lost 1 base and J lost 5, with 12 bases in between. The DNA of the CDR3 is TGTGCCAGCAGCGTAAGCCTAGGAGGGACTGAAGCTTTCTTT. Residues: CASSVSLGGTEAFF. The complete variable domain, with remaining parts taken from reference TRBV9 and TRBJ1-1, reads DSGVTQTPKHLITATGQRVTLRCSPRSGDLSVYWYQQSLDQGLQFLIQYYNGEERAKGNILERFSAQQFPDLHSELNLSSLELGDSALYFCASSVSLGGTEAFFGQGTRLTVV.

V is TRBV12-3 or TRBV12-4 and J is TRBJ1-2; tentatively, D is TRBD1 (6 bases). This CDR3 has 13 amino acids. The V gene lost 7 bases and the J gene lost 6 bases, with 15 bases spanning the gap. The CDR3 DNA is TGTGCCAGCACCAAGACAGGTGCTGATGGCTACACCTTC. Amino acid sequence: CASTKTGADGYTF.